This TCR beta chain appears in the sequencing data of a study of control samples from healthy donors and cancer patients. The protocol was immunoSEQ multiplex PCR, while the TCRdb copy is restricted to in-frame clones and leaves out a portion. Of around 230,000 clones listed, over 90% are singletons. The receptor was isolated from a man in his fifties in good health. Material for sequencing was blood.

CDR3 DNA sequence: TGTGCCAGCAGCTTAGCTGGGGGCATGGACTATGGCTACACCTTC. It is translated as CASSLAGGMDYGYTF. V is TRBV7-9 and J is TRBJ1-2; a weak D match, TRBD1 (6 bases). V was clipped by 0 bases and J by 3 bases, with 11 bases between them. Germline V gene data show CDR1 as SEHNR and CDR2 as FQNEAQ (reference sequence). The CDR3 runs 15 residues.